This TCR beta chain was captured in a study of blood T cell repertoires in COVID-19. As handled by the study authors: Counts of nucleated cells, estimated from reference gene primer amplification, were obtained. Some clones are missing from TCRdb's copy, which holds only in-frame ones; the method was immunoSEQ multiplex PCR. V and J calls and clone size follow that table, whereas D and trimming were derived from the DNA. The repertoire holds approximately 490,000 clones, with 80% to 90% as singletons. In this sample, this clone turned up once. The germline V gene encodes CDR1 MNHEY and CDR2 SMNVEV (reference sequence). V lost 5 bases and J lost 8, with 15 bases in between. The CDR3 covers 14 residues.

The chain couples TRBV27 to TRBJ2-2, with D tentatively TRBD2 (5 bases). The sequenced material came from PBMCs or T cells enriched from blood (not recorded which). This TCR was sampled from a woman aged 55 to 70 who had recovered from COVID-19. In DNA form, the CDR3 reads TGTGCCAGCAGTCCGAAACCCAGAGGGGGGGAGCTGTTTTTT. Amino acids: CASSPKPRGGELFF.